The T cell receptor beta chain described here comes from a study of shared clonotypes between healthy human individuals. Study overall: Each donor's CD4 naive and CD4 memory cells filled three plates apiece, CD8 naive two, and CD8 memory one.

Selected positively for CCR7 and CD45RO-negative, naive CD8 cells excluded terminally differentiated effector memory CD45RA+ cells. With V trimmed by 5 bases and J by 6 bases, 5 bases remained unmatched. Per the germline V gene, CDR1 is LNHNV and CDR2 is YYDKDF (reference sequence). The CDR3 spans 14 residues. TCRdb's table, derived via immunoSEQ multiplex PCR, lists solely in-frame clones and lacks some. The data contain about 2,100,000 clones, approximately 94% of them singletons. The TCR sequence derives from a man aged 18 to 30 in good health. Some clones in this sample may be carry-over from other donors' samples. Sequences were obtained from naive CD8+ T cells from PBMCs. This chain uses TRBV15 with TRBJ1-5; 9 nucleotides agree with TRBD1. The DNA of the CDR3 is TGTGCCACCAGCGGAGGACAGGGGAGTCAGCCCCAGCATTTT. Encoded protein: CATSGGQGSQPQHF.